This TCR beta chain was sequenced in a study of regulatory T cells in long-lasting Graves disease. This clonotype was seen ten or more times. Trimming cost V 6 bases and J 6 bases, with 12 bases left between them. The V gene's germline CDR1 is SGHVS and CDR2 FNYEAQ. The CDR3 runs 13 residues. HTBI primers from iRepertoire and Arm-PCR of CDR3 regions yielded the TCR beta libraries. In TCRdb, the multiplex PCR reads were re-called with MiXCR into one record per CDR3 protein. This repertoire shows 250,000 to 400,000 distinct CDR3 sequences, about a sixth found once; its top ten account for 35% to 45%. Noted time point: newly diagnosed GD, antithyroid drugs for less than 3 months. Generation of the TCR library employed RNA extracted from PBMCs.

This receptor was taken from a female donor with Graves disease. This chain connects TRBV7-6 to TRBJ1-5; possible D gene TRBD1, 5 bases. Source: peripheral blood mononuclear cells (PBMCs), taken at new diagnosis, from a patient treated with antithyroid drugs. The CDR3 coding sequence is TGTGCCAGCAGTCCCGACGGGGGTCAGCCCCAGCATTTT. Translated, it gives CASSPDGGQPQHF. The whole variable domain, remainder taken from reference TRBV7-6 and TRBJ1-5, is GAGVSQSPRYKVTKRGQDVALRCDPISGHVSLYWYRQALGQGPEFLTYFNYEAQQDKSGLPNDRFSAERPEGSISTLTIQRTEQRDSAMYRCASSPDGGQPQHFGDGTRLSIL.